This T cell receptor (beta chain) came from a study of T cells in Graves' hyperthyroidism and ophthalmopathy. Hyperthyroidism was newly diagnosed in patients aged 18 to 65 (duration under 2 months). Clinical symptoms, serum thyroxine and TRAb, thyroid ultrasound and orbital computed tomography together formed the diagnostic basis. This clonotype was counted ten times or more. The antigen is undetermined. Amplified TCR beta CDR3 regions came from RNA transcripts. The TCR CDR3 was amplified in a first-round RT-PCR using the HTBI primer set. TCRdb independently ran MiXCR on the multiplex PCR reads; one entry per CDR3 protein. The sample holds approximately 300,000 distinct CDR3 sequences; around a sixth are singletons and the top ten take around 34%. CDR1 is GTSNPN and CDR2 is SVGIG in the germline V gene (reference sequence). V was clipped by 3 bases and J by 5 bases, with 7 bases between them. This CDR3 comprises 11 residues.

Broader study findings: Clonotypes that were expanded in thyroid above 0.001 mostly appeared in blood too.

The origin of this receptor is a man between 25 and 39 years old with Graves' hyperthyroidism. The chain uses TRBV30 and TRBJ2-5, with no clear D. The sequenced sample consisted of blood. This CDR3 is CAWRQKETQYF. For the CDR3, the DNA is TGTGCCTGGAGGCAAAAGGAGACCCAGTACTTC.